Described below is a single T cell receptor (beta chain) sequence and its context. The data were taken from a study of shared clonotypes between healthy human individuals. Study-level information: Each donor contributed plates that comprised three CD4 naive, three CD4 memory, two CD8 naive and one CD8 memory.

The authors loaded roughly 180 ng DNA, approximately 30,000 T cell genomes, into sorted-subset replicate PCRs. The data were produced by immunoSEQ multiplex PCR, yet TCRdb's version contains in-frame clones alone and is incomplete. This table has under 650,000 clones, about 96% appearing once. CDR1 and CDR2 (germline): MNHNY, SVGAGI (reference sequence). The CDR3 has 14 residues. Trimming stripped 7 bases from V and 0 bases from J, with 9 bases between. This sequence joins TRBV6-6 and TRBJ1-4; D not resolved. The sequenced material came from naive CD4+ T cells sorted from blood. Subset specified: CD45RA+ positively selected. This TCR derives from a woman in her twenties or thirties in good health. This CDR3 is CASMSGATNEKLFF. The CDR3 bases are TGTGCCAGCATGTCCGGGGCAACTAATGAAAAACTGTTTTTT.